This TCR beta chain is drawn from a study of blood T cell repertoires in COVID-19. Here immunoSEQ multiplex PCR was the method, and the copy in TCRdb shows in-frame clones only, minus some. The sample lists about 310,000 clones, about 85% seen once, with 1.5% to 2% in the top ten. This TCR came from a woman aged 25 to 39 who had been exposed to COVID-19. The specimen was PBMCs or T cells enriched from blood (not recorded which).

The CDR3 coding sequence is TGTGCCAGCAGCGATATAGCGGGGATGCAAGAGACCCAGTACTTC. Its translation: CASSDIAGMQETQYF. The gene calls are TRBV13 and TRBJ2-5; TRBD2 matches at 8 bases. This CDR3 is built from 15 residues. From germline, CDR1 is PRHDT and CDR2 FYEKMQ (reference sequence). Trimming took 5 bases from V and 2 from J; bases not matched to a gene: 7.